The 3 T cell receptor beta chains in this list originate from one sample, sequenced in a study of T cells in Graves' hyperthyroidism and ophthalmopathy. Amplification of TCR beta CDR3 regions was performed using RNA transcripts as template. RT-PCR in the first round (using the HTBI primer set) targeted the TCR CDR3. TCRdb passed the multiplex PCR reads through MiXCR, listing each CDR3 protein once. The data show some 440,000 distinct CDR3 sequences, less than 20% seen once. Sequencing was carried out using blood. These receptors came from a woman younger than 30 with Graves' hyperthyroidism.

This clonotype was observed many times. The rearrangement uses TRBV2 and TRBJ2-5; D is possibly TRBD1 or TRBD2 (5 bases each). The CDR3 length is 14 residues. The V gene lost 9 bases and the J gene lost 6 bases, with 20 bases spanning the gap. Germline V CDR1 and CDR2: SNHLY, FYNNEI. CDR3 nucleotides: TGTGCCAGTAAAGTGGGGCAGTCCGGGAAGACCCAGTACTTC. Protein sequence: CASKVGQSGKTQYF.

Many counts were recorded for this clonotype. The rearrangement uses TRBV11-3 and TRBJ2-1, with a weak D call TRBD2 (6 bases). The V and J ends lost 5 bases and 6 bases respectively, with 14 bases between them. The length of the CDR3 is 14 residues. Germline V gene lookup returns CDR1 SGHNT and CDR2 YENEEA. CDR3: CASSRGKRGNEQFF. In nucleotides, the CDR3 is TGTGCCAGCAGCCGCGGGAAGAGGGGCAATGAGCAGTTCTTC.

This clonotype came up many times. This chain connects TRBV28 to TRBJ1-5; 8 nucleotides line up with TRBD1. The CDR3 contains 13 residues. Germline trimming cut 5 bases from V and 7 bases from J; bases unmatched to any gene: 4. Germline assignment: CDR1 MDHEN and CDR2 SYDVKM. The CDR3 bases are TGTGCCAGCAGTCCCCCAGGGGGCCAGCCCCAGCATTTT. Residues: CASSPPGGQPQHF. Looking up the rest from reference TRBV28 and TRBJ1-5 gives the full variable domain: DVKVTQSSRYLVKRTGEKVFLECVQDMDHENMFWYRQDPGLGLRLIYFSYDVKMKEKGDIPEGYSVSREKKERFSLILESASTNQTSMYLCASSPPGGQPQHFGDGTRLSIL.